A selection of T cell receptor beta chains follows, all from one sample in a study of naive and memory T cell subsets. TCRdb called the UMI-ligation and nested PCR reads again in MiXCR, with one record for every CDR3 protein. Of approximately 31,000 distinct CDR3 sequences in the sample, roughly 18% were seen once. The sequenced sample was effector memory CD4+ T cells from blood. These receptors came from a human donor in good health. Both conserved end residues are part of each CDR3. D genes are given only for firm matches. For some rows the clone size is stated as once, few or many, or as a class when expanded; others skip it.

size	V	J	D	DNA	CDR3
few	TRBV11-3	TRBJ2-3	NA	TGTGCCAGCAGCTTAACAGGGTATACAGATACGCAGTATTTT	CASSLTGYTDTQYF
few	TRBV7-2	TRBJ1-1	TRBD1	TGTGCCAGCAGCCCGCGGGACAGGGGTCAATACATGAACACTGAAGCTTTCTTT	CASSPRDRGQYMNTEAFF
NA	TRBV6-1	TRBJ2-5	NA	TGTGCCAGCAGGGGGGAGCGCTGGTCGAAACAAGAGACCCAGTACTTC	CASRGERWSKQETQYF
NA	TRBV5-1	TRBJ1-3	NA	TGCGCCAGCAGCCCGCGGGGAGGAACTGGAAACACCATATATTTT	CASSPRGGTGNTIYF
NA	TRBV12-3/TRBV12-4	TRBJ1-2	NA	TGTGCCAGCAGTCCGCGGACAGTCGGCTATGGCTACACCTTC	CASSPRTVGYGYTF
NA	TRBV4-1	TRBJ2-5	NA	TGCGCCAGCAGCCATTCCGGAATGAGTGTTGGGGGCTTTGGAGAGACCCAGTACTTC	CASSHSGMSVGGFGETQYF
few	TRBV14	TRBJ1-2	TRBD1	TGTGCCAGCAGCGGACATAGGGGACAGGAAGGCTATGGCTACACCTTC	CASSGHRGQEGYGYTF
medium-sized	TRBV18	TRBJ1-5	NA	TGTGCCAGCTCACGACAGGACAATCAGCCCCAGCATTTT	CASSRQDNQPQHF
medium-sized	TRBV7-2	TRBJ1-4	NA	TGTGCCAGCAGCTTGGGACTAACAGGGTCGGCTAATGAAAAACTGTTTTTT	CASSLGLTGSANEKLFF
NA	TRBV20-1	TRBJ2-5	NA	TGCAGTGCTAGTTTCCAAGAGACCCAGTACTTC	CSASFQETQYF
NA	TRBV28	TRBJ2-7	TRBD2	TGTGCCAGCACGCGGGAGATCGGCTACGAGCAGTACTTC	CASTREIGYEQYF
few	TRBV5-4	TRBJ1-4	NA	TGTGCCAGCAGCTTGGCCCAGGGTGGAAATGAAAAACTGTTTTTT	CASSLAQGGNEKLFF
NA	TRBV11-2	TRBJ2-1	TRBD1	TGTGCCAGCAGCTTAGGCGGACCCGGGACAGGGGGGAATGAGCAGTTCTTC	CASSLGGPGTGGNEQFF
few	TRBV4-2	TRBJ2-6	TRBD1	TGTGCCAGCAGTTTTCCGGGACAGGGGTTTGGGGCCAACGTCCTGACTTTC	CASSFPGQGFGANVLTF
NA	TRBV6-1	TRBJ2-7	TRBD1	TGTGCCAGCAGGAAAAACTCGGGACAGGTTGCCTACGAGCAGTACTTC	CASRKNSGQVAYEQYF
NA	TRBV19	TRBJ1-5	NA	TGTGCCAGTAGTATATTGACTCCTAGCAATCAGCCCCAGCATTTT	CASSILTPSNQPQHF
few	TRBV30	TRBJ2-4	NA	TGTGCCTGGAGTGGGACGGCCCTAGCCAAAAACATTCAGTACTTC	CAWSGTALAKNIQYF
NA	TRBV7-2	TRBJ2-3	TRBD2	TGTGCCAGCAGCTTTAGCGGGAATTGGTTGGATACGCAGTATTTT	CASSFSGNWLDTQYF
few	TRBV20-1	TRBJ1-1	NA	TGCAGCGCTAGGAGTTACAGGGCGATGAACACTGAAGCTTTCTTT	CSARSYRAMNTEAFF
NA	TRBV27	TRBJ2-1	NA	TGTGCCAGCAGTTCTGGGGCGGGACAGAGCTCCTACAATGAGCAGTTCTTC	CASSSGAGQSSYNEQFF
NA	TRBV30	TRBJ2-2	TRBD2	TGTGCCTGGAGTGGCCTAGCGGGTTTCACCGGGGAGCTGTTTTTT	CAWSGLAGFTGELFF
few	TRBV7-9	TRBJ1-1	TRBD1	TGTGCCAGCAGCTTAGATCGGACAGGCTTTATCGCAAATGCTTTCTTT	CASSLDRTGFIANAFF
many	TRBV29-1	TRBJ1-5	NA	TGCAGCGTTGGAGGGGCTAGCAATCAGCCCCAGCATTTT	CSVGGASNQPQHF
few	TRBV20-1	TRBJ2-1	NA	TGCAGTGCTAGCAGGGGGGCTATGGGGCATGAGCAGTTCTTC	CSASRGAMGHEQFF